Given below is one T cell receptor beta chain in context. This receptor's antigen is unknown. Base quality data are lacking; no much larger clone is found one base away. This sample was taken from a study of technical replicates of blood from several donors (dated by TCRdb to the late 2010s). The method behind the library was the immunoSEQ multiplex PCR assay. This immuneACCESS table, as held by TCRdb, lists in-frame sequences with V and J called but not all clones. Of the missing ones, under half trace to an unresolved V gene in checked studies; the others have no known cause. The sample data list about 15,000 clones, and 87% of these were observed just once. Roughly 12% of the sample goes to the ten largest clones. For CDR1 and CDR2, the germline V gene (reference sequence) lists SEHNR and FQNEAQ. V loses 3 bases of germline sequence and J loses 5 bases, and the interval between the two ends is 5 bases. The CDR3 holds 12 amino acids from the cysteine to the phenylalanine. Just the 36-base CDR3 DNA is kept, in frame starting at base 1.

This chain joins TRBV7-9 to TRBJ1-5; the D gene is unclear. The receptor was isolated from a human donor in good health. The source material was PBMCs. The CDR3 region: CASSFSDQPQHF. The DNA sequence reads TGTGCCAGCAGCTTTAGTGATCAGCCCCAGCATTTT.